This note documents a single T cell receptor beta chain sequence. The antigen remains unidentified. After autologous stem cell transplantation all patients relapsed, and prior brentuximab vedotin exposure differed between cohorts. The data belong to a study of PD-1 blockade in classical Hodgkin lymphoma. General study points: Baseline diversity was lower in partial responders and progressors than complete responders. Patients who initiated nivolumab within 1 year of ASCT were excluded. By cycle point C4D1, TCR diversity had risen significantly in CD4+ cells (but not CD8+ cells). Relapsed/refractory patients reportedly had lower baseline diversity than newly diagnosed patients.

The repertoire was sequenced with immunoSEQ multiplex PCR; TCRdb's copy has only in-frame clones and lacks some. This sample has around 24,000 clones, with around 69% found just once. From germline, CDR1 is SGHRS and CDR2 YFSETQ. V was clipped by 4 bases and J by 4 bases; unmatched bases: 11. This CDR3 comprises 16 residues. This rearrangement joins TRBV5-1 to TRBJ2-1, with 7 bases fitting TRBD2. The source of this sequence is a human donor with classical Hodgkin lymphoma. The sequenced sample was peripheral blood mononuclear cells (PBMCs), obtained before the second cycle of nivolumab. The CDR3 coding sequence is TGCGCCAGCAGCCTGCAGGTGGGGGGGACTTACAATGAGCAGTTCTTC. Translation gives CASSLQVGGTYNEQFF.